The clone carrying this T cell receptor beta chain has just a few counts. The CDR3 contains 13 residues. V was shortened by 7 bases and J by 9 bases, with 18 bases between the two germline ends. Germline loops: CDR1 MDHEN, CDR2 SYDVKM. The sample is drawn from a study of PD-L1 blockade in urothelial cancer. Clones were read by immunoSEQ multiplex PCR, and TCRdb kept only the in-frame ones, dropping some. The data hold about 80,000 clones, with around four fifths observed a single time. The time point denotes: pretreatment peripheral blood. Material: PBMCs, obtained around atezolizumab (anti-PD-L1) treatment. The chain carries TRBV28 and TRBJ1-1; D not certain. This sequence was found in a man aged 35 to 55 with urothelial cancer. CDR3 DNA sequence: TGTGCCAGCACCAGAGACACCCAACACAAAGCTTTCTTT. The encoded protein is CASTRDTQHKAFF.